This T cell receptor beta chain was captured in a study of T cells after posttransplantation cyclophosphamide. Study-wide points: Recipient CMV seropositivity and CMV reactivation strongly tracked TRB clonality. Donor-recipient repertoire similarity was low at 1-2 months, rising over year one. TRB overlap between skin or GI tissue T cells and blood was limited.

V was clipped by 3 bases and J by 1 base, with 10 bases between them. Germline CDR1 and CDR2: MGHRA and YSYEKL. The length of the CDR3 is 15 residues. This clone was counted many times. Its antigen is not identified. Assay: immunoSEQ multiplex PCR; the TCRdb copy retains only in-frame clones and omits some. This repertoire holds 3,700 or so clones, and none appear only once. Cyclophosphamide on days +3 and +4 followed busulfan-fludarabine conditioning and a marrow graft. Sequences were derived from PBMCs, sampled after allogeneic stem cell transplant with posttransplant cyclophosphamide. The chain links TRBV4-1 to TRBJ2-1, with D possibly being TRBD2 (6 bases). This TCR came from a female patient in her late teens or twenties who received an allogeneic stem cell transplant from an unrelated donor, was CMV-positive, and had acute GVHD only. Some of the T cells may derive from the graft donor. The CDR3 reads CASSQGDWSYNEQFF. The DNA for the CDR3 is TGCGCCAGCAGCCAGGGGGACTGGTCCTACAATGAGCAGTTCTTC.